This TCR beta chain was found in a study of cytotoxic CD8 clonotypes in ibrutinib-treated CLL. Study-wide context: An average of about 250,000 productive templates and 94,082 productive rearrangements was obtained per sample. General study points: Ibrutinib response saw clonality rise, and progression saw it return toward baseline. Few clonotypes were public, and these shrank or held steady under treatment.

On this clone: Its antigen is not identified. Other DNA sequences in the sample encode the same CDR3.

Sequenced by immunoSEQ multiplex PCR; TCRdb stores in-frame clones only, minus some. The data hold around 250,000 clones, with 70% observed a single time. Germline V gene lookup returns CDR1 SGHNT and CDR2 YENEEA. The V segment lost 3 bases and the J segment 0 bases; nucleotides outside the gene matches: 0. CDR3 length: 16 residues. This receptor was obtained from a human donor with chronic lymphocytic leukemia. Sequenced here: PBMCs, sampled after 24 months of ibrutinib treatment. This chain joins TRBV11-3 and TRBJ2-6, with TRBD1 identical over 9 bases. This CDR3 reads CASSLGQGSGANVLTF. CDR3 coding DNA: TGTGCCAGCAGCTTGGGACAGGGCTCTGGGGCCAACGTCCTGACTTTC.